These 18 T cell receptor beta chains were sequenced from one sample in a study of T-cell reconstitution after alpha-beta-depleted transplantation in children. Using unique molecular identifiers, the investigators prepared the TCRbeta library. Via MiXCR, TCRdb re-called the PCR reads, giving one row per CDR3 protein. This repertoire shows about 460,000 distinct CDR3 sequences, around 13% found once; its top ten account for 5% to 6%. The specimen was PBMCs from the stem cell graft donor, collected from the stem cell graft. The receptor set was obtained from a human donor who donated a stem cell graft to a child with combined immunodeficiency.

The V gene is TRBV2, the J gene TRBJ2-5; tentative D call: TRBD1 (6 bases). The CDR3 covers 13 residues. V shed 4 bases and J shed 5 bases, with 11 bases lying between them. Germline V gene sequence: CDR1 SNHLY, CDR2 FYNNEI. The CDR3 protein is CASSGGGWETQYF. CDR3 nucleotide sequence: TGTGCCAGCAGTGGTGGGGGCTGGGAGACCCAGTACTTC.

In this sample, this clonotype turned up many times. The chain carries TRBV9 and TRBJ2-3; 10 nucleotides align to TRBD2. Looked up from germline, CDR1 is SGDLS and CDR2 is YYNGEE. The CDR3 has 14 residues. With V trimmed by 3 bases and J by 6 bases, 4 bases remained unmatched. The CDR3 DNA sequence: TGTGCCAGCAGCGGGGCTAGCGGGAGTGATACGCAGTATTTT. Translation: CASSGASGSDTQYF.

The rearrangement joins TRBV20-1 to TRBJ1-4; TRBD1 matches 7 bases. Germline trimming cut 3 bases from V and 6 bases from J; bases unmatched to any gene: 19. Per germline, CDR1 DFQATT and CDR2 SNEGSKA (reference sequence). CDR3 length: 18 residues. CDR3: CSASREQGGMGTDEKLFF. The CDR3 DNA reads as TGCAGTGCTAGCCGGGAGCAGGGGGGGATGGGGACGGATGAAAAACTGTTTTTT.

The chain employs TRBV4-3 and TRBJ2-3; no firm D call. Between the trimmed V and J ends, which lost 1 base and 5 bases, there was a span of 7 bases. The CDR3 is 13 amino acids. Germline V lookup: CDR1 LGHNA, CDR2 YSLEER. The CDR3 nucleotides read TGCGCCAGCAGCCAAGTGGAGCAAGATACGCAGTATTTT. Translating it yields CASSQVEQDTQYF.

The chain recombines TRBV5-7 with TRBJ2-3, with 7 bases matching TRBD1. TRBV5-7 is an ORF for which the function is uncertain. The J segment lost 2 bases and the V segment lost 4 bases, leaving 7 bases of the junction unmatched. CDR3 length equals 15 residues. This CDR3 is CASSRYRGDTDTQYF. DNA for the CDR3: TGTGCCAGCAGCAGATACAGGGGTGACACAGATACGCAGTATTTT.

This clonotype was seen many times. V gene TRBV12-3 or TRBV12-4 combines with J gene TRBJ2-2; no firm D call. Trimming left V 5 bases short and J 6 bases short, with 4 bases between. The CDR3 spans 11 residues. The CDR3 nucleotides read TGTGCCAGCAGTCCCCCCGGGGAGCTGTTTTTT. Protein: CASSPPGELFF.

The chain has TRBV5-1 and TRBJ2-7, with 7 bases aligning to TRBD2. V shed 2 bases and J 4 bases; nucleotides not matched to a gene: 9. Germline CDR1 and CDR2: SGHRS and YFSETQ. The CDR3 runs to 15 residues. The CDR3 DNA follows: TGCGCCAGCAGCTTCCGTCCGGAACTAGCGTACGAGCAGTACTTC. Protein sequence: CASSFRPELAYEQYF.

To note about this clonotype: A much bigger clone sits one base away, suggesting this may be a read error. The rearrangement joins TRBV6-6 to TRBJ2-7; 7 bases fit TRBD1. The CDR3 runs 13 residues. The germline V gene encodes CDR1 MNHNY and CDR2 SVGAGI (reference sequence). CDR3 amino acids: CASSYRDSYERYF. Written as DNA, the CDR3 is TGTGCCAGCAGTTACCGGGACAGCTACGAGCGGTACTTC.

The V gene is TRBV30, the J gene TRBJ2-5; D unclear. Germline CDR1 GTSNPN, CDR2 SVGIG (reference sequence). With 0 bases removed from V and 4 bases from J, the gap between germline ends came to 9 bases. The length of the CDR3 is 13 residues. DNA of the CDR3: TGTGCCTGGAGTGTCGACCAGATAGAGACCCAGTACTTC. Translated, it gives CAWSVDQIETQYF. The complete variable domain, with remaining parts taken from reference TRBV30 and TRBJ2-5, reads SQTIHQWPATLVQPVGSPLSLECTVEGTSNPNLYWYRQAAGRGLQLLFYSVGIGQISSEVPQNLSASRPQDRQFILSSKKLLLSDSGFYLCAWSVDQIETQYFGPGTRLLVL.

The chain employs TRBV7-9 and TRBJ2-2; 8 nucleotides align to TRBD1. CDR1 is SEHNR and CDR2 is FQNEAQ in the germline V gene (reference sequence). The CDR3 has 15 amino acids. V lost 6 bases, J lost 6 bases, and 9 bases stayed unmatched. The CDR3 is CASSRTGHKPGELFF. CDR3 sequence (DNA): TGTGCCAGCAGTCGGACAGGGCACAAACCCGGGGAGCTGTTTTTT.

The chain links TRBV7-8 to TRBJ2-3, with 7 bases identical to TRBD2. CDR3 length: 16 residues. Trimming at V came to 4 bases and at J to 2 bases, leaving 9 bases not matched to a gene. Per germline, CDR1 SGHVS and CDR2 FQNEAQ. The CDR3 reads CASSSPGLVVTDTQYF. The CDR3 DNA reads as TGTGCCAGCAGCTCCCCCGGACTAGTGGTCACAGATACGCAGTATTTT.

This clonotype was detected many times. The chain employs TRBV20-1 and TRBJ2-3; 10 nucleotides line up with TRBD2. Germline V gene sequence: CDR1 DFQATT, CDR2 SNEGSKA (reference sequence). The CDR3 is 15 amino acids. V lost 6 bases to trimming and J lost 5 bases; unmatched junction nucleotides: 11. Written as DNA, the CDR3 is TGCAGTGCAGCCCAACCGACTAGCGGGCTAGATACGCAGTATTTT. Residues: CSAAQPTSGLDTQYF.

The CDR3 DNA reads TGCGCCAGCAGCTCAAAAAGAATAGGAGGGACAGTCCCCTACGAGCAGTACTTC. It encodes CASSSKRIGGTVPYEQYF. The chain couples TRBV5-1 to TRBJ2-7, with a possible D match to TRBD1 (7 bases). CDR3 length equals 18 residues. The V gene lost 3 bases and the J gene lost 2 bases, with 24 bases spanning the gap. Germline V gene sequence: CDR1 SGHRS, CDR2 YFSETQ.

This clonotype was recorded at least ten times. The CDR3 coding sequence is TGTGCCACCAGCAGAGATGTAGTGGAAGAGACCCAGTACTTC. Amino acids: CATSRDVVEETQYF. The chain employs TRBV15 and TRBJ2-5; D gene ambiguous. The germline gives CDR1 LNHNV, CDR2 YYDKDF (reference sequence). V was pared by 0 bases and J by 3 bases, with 8 bases between. The CDR3 spans 14 residues.

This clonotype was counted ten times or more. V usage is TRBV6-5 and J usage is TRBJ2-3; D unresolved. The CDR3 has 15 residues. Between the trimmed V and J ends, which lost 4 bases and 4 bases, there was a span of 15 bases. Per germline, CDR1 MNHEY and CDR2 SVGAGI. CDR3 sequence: CASSSSPKQADTQYF. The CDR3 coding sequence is TGTGCCAGCAGTTCCAGCCCGAAACAAGCAGATACGCAGTATTTT.

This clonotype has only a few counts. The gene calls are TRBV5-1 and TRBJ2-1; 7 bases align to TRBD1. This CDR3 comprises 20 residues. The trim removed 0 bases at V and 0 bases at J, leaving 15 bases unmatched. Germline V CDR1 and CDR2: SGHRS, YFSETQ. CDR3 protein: CASSLAGTVGYQGSYNEQFF. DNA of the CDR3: TGCGCCAGCAGCTTGGCTGGGACAGTTGGTTATCAAGGCTCCTACAATGAGCAGTTCTTC.

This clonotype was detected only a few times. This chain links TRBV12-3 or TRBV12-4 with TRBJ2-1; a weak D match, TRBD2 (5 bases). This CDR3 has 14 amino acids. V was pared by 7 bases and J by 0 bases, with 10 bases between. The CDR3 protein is CASNKAASYNEQFF. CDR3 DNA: TGTGCCAGCAACAAAGCGGCCTCCTACAATGAGCAGTTCTTC.

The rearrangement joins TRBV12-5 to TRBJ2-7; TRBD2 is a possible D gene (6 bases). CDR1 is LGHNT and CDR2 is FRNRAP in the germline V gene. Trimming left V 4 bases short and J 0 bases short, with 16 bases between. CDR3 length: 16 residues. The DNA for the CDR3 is TGTGCTAGTGGTTCTCCAAGTGGGAGGCTCTCCTACGAGCAGTACTTC. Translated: CASGSPSGRLSYEQYF.